These 22 T cell receptor beta chains were sequenced from one sample in a study of CD8 T cells in Susac syndrome. Reverse transcription of roughly 0.5 to 1 ug RNA was carried out with random hexamers. TCRdb passed the immunoSEQ multiplex PCR reads through MiXCR, listing each CDR3 protein once. This table has 160,000 or so distinct CDR3 sequences, 90% to 95% appearing once. Material: CD4+ T cells from PBMCs. The receptor source for this set is a human donor in good health.

V gene TRBV6-1 combines with J gene TRBJ1-1; possible D gene TRBD1, 5 bases. Germline CDR1 reads MNHNS; CDR2 reads SASEGT. With 5 bases removed from V and 1 base from J, the gap between germline ends came to 17 bases. The CDR3 contains 16 residues. In DNA, the CDR3 is TGTGCCAGCAGTCCCCCGGCAGGGAAGGGGAACACTGAAGCTTTCTTT. Translation gives CASSPPAGKGNTEAFF.

The chain is built from TRBV28 and TRBJ2-5; perhaps TRBD1 as D (5 bases). V was shortened by 7 bases and J by 3 bases, with 12 bases between the two germline ends. The CDR3 consists of 13 residues. CDR1 is MDHEN and CDR2 is SYDVKM in the germline V gene. The CDR3 loop reads CASTSGREETQYF. The DNA for the CDR3 is TGTGCCAGCACCTCAGGGCGCGAAGAGACCCAGTACTTC.

The chain couples TRBV20-1 to TRBJ2-7; the D gene is possibly TRBD1 (6 bases). V was shortened by 0 bases and J by 2 bases, with 11 bases between the two germline ends. Germline V gene sequence: CDR1 DFQATT, CDR2 SNEGSKA (reference sequence). The CDR3 totals 14 residues. CDR3: CSARDPRGPYEQYF. The CDR3 bases are TGCAGTGCTAGAGACCCCAGGGGTCCCTACGAGCAGTACTTC.

The gene calls are TRBV5-1 and TRBJ2-5, with TRBD2 identical over 14 bases. This CDR3 is built from 18 residues. V trimming: 3 bases; J trimming: 4 bases; junction bases outside the gene matches: 11. Germline CDR1 SGHRS, CDR2 YFSETQ. The CDR3 reads CASSYEGLAGGWRETQYF. As DNA, the CDR3 is TGCGCCAGCAGCTACGAAGGACTAGCGGGAGGCTGGAGAGAGACCCAGTACTTC.

The chain carries TRBV12-3 or TRBV12-4 and TRBJ2-5; TRBD1 aligns across 8 bases. The CDR3 runs to 14 residues. With V trimmed by 5 bases and J by 4 bases, 6 bases remained unmatched. In nucleotides, the CDR3 is TGTGCCAGCAGTCCGGGACAGGAGGCAGAGACCCAGTACTTC. It encodes CASSPGQEAETQYF.

The rearrangement uses TRBV15 and TRBJ1-3; weak D call: TRBD1 (5 bases). The V gene's germline CDR1 is LNHNV and CDR2 YYDKDF (reference sequence). V lost 3 bases and J lost 4, with 13 bases in between. This CDR3 has 15 amino acids. CDR3 amino acids: CATSRSGTEGNTIYF. As DNA, the CDR3 is TGTGCCACCAGCAGGAGCGGGACGGAAGGAAACACCATATATTTT.

The chain links TRBV14 to TRBJ1-2; 9 bases are shared with TRBD1. From germline, CDR1 is SGHDN and CDR2 FVKESK. Trimming took 1 base from V and 2 from J; bases not matched to a gene: 2. This CDR3 is built from 15 residues. The CDR3, as DNA: TGTGCCAGCAGCCAAGTGGGACAGGGAAACTATGGCTACACCTTC. As protein: CASSQVGQGNYGYTF. Together with reference TRBV14 and TRBJ1-2, the CDR3 gives the full variable domain: EAGVTQFPSHSVIEKGQTVTLRCDPISGHDNLYWYRRVMGKEIKFLLHFVKESKQDESGMPNNRFLAERTGGTYSTLKVQPAELEDSGVYFCASSQVGQGNYGYTFGSGTRLTVV.

The DNA for the CDR3 is TGTGCCAGCAGTGATGGGGACACTGAAGCTTTCTTT. Translating it yields CASSDGDTEAFF. This sequence joins TRBV2 and TRBJ1-1; D remains ambiguous. V lost 3 bases to trimming and J lost 3 bases, with 5 bases between them. The CDR3 length is 12 residues. CDR1 SNHLY and CDR2 FYNNEI come from the germline V gene.

This chain connects TRBV6-6 to TRBJ2-3, with 11 bases identical to TRBD2. The V segment lost 6 bases and the J segment 0 bases; nucleotides outside the gene matches: 2. This CDR3 comprises 15 residues. Germline assignment: CDR1 MNHNY and CDR2 SVGAGI (reference sequence). For the CDR3, the DNA is TGTGCCAGCAGCTTAGCGGGGGGGAGCACAGATACGCAGTATTTT. It translates to CASSLAGGSTDTQYF.

This sequence joins TRBV12-3 or TRBV12-4 and TRBJ2-5; D ambiguous. The CDR3 contains 14 residues. V was clipped by 5 bases and J by 4 bases, with 14 bases between them. The CDR3 bases are TGTGCCAGCAGTCCCTCACTAAGTTCAGAGACCCAGTACTTC. The encoded protein is CASSPSLSSETQYF.

The chain couples TRBV29-1 to TRBJ1-5; tentative D call: TRBD1 (5 bases). The CDR3 sequence is 12 residues long. CDR1 is SQVTM and CDR2 is ANQGSEA in the germline V gene. V was trimmed by 4 bases and J by 5 bases, leaving 9 bases between them. The chain's CDR3 is CSVGGGDQPQHF. The CDR3 DNA reads TGCAGCGTTGGGGGAGGGGATCAGCCCCAGCATTTT.

The chain joins TRBV6-2 or TRBV6-3 to TRBJ2-3; no clear D. Germline assignment: CDR1 MNHEY and CDR2 SVGEGT. The CDR3 covers 14 residues. V lost 2 bases and J 1 base, leaving 7 bases between the germline ends. The CDR3 DNA is TGTGCCAGCAGTTACAACGCGGGCACAGATACGCAGTATTTT. Amino acids: CASSYNAGTDTQYF.

The rearrangement links TRBV29-1 to TRBJ2-5, with D tentatively TRBD1 (6 bases). The CDR3 is made up of 13 amino acids. V dropped 4 bases and J dropped 4 bases, with 13 bases sitting between them. Germline loops: CDR1 SQVTM, CDR2 ANQGSEA. In nucleotides, the CDR3 is TGCAGCGTTGCGGCTCGACAGGCAGAGACCCAGTACTTC. Its translation: CSVAARQAETQYF.

The chain joins TRBV7-9 to TRBJ2-2; D is possibly TRBD1 or TRBD2 (5 bases each). V was shortened by 5 bases and J by 5 bases, with 12 bases between the two germline ends. Germline CDR1 and CDR2: SEHNR and FQNEAQ (reference sequence). The CDR3 is 14 residues long. In DNA, the CDR3 is TGTGCCAGCAGCCCCGGGACGGAGACCGGGGAGCTGTTTTTT. Amino acids: CASSPGTETGELFF.

This chain joins TRBV18 and TRBJ2-2; TRBD2 matches 13 bases. CDR1 and CDR2 (germline): KGHSH, LQKENI. The CDR3 loop spans 16 amino acids. The V gene end was trimmed by 6 bases and the J gene end by 4 bases; junction bases not matched to a gene: 5. CDR3 loop: CASSRGLAGATGELFF. The CDR3 nucleotides read TGTGCCAGCTCCCGAGGACTAGCGGGAGCCACCGGGGAGCTGTTTTTT.

V is TRBV5-1 and J is TRBJ1-6, with D possibly matching TRBD1 (5 bases). The CDR3 is 12 amino acids. V lost 5 bases to trimming and J lost 5 bases, with 5 bases between them. In germline, CDR1 is SGHRS, CDR2 YFSETQ. The CDR3 sequence is CASRGDNSPLHF. The DNA for the CDR3 is TGCGCCAGCAGAGGGGATAATTCACCCCTCCACTTT.

This clonotype is a singleton in its sample. The chain couples TRBV2 to TRBJ1-5, with D unresolved. Trimming cost V 6 bases and J 0 bases, with 12 bases left between them. The CDR3 sequence is 15 residues long. Germline values: CDR1 SNHLY, CDR2 FYNNEI. CDR3 DNA sequence: TGTGCCAGCAGCCAAGGAGGGTTTAGCAATCAGCCCCAGCATTTT. Residues: CASSQGGFSNQPQHF.

The genes are TRBV2 and TRBJ2-5; D remains ambiguous. Looked up from germline, CDR1 is SNHLY and CDR2 is FYNNEI. This CDR3 region has 14 residues. V gave up 6 bases and J gave up 0 bases, with 11 bases separating them. CDR3 bases: TGTGCCAGCAGACTCGGATTCTACCAAGAGACCCAGTACTTC. Translation gives CASRLGFYQETQYF. Drawing the rest from reference TRBV2 and TRBJ2-5, the complete variable domain is EPEVTQTPSHQVTQMGQEVILRCVPISNHLYFYWYRQILGQKVEFLVSFYNNEISEKSEIFDDQFSVERPDGSNFTLKIRSTKLEDSAMYFCASRLGFYQETQYFGPGTRLLVL.

The chain combines TRBV7-9 with TRBJ1-5; D perhaps matches TRBD1 (6 bases). This CDR3 has 15 residues. The germline CDR1 and CDR2 sequences are SEHNR and FQNEAQ (reference sequence). V lost 2 bases and J lost 5, with 13 bases in between. This chain's CDR3 is CASSLRGEGDQPQHF. The CDR3 region has the DNA TGTGCCAGCAGCTTACGGGGGGAGGGGGATCAGCCCCAGCATTTT.

This clonotype has a single count. The rearrangement joins TRBV5-1 to TRBJ2-3; the D gene could be TRBD1 or TRBD2 (6 bases each). The ends were cut back, 0 bases at V and 6 bases at J, with 14 bases in the middle. Germline V gene sequence: CDR1 SGHRS, CDR2 YFSETQ. This CDR3 has 15 residues. The CDR3 nucleotides read TGCGCCAGCAGCTTGGACAGGGCCCGGGGGGATACGCAGTATTTT. It encodes CASSLDRARGDTQYF. Filled out from reference TRBV5-1 and TRBJ2-3, the complete variable domain reads KAGVTQTPRYLIKTRGQQVTLSCSPISGHRSVSWYQQTPGQGLQFLFEYFSETQRNKGNFPGRFSGRQFSNSRSEMNVSTLELGDSALYLCASSLDRARGDTQYFGPGTRLTVL.

V and J are TRBV20-1 and TRBJ1-6; the D is unclear. The CDR3 totals 13 residues. Trimming cost V 6 bases and J 7 bases, with 13 bases left between them. Germline-derived CDR1 and CDR2 are DFQATT and SNEGSKA (reference sequence). This chain's CDR3 is CSAEGRRNSPLHF. The DNA of the CDR3 is TGCAGTGCAGAGGGCAGGAGAAATTCACCCCTCCACTTT.

This clonotype was picked up one time. The genes are TRBV19 and TRBJ1-2; D unclear. The germline V and J ends were trimmed by 4 bases and 4 bases, with 7 bases remaining between them. This CDR3 comprises 12 residues. The V gene's germline CDR1 is LNHDA and CDR2 SQIVND (reference sequence). CDR3 bases: TGTGCCAGTAGTACCCCAGGCTATGGCTACACCTTC. It specifies CASSTPGYGYTF.